A selection of T cell receptor beta chains follows, all from one sample in a study of monozygotic twins with inflammatory bowel disease. From the 5' RACE reads, TCRdb lists one entry per CDR3 protein and no DNA. Its listing shows approximately 85,000 distinct CDR3 sequences. Sequencing was carried out using blood. All receptors come from a human donor with ulcerative colitis or Crohn's disease, or a healthy co-twin of an affected twin (not recorded which). CDR3s include the opening cysteine and the closing phenylalanine or tryptophan. Each record gives: CDR3 protein, J gene, V gene.

CASSLSTGELFF	TRBJ2-2	TRBV7-2
CASSPRLSKEKLFF	TRBJ1-4	TRBV5-1
CATSRGGVGVYYTF	TRBJ1-2	TRBV15
CASSNQGTGNTEAFF	TRBJ1-1	TRBV27
CSARTKSLSAIPGEQFF	TRBJ2-1	TRBV20-1
CASVPLGDPYEQYF	TRBJ2-7	TRBV28
CSARFQGDTQYF	TRBJ2-3	TRBV20-1
CASSLERRSTDTQYF	TRBJ2-3	TRBV5-1
CASSCSGSYNEQFF	TRBJ2-1	TRBV5-7
CASSRVFDTEAFF	TRBJ1-1	TRBV5-1
CASSERGGSNYGYTF	TRBJ1-2	TRBV2
CSVNRQGTEAFF	TRBJ1-1	TRBV29-1
CASSPETVLVPYEQYF	TRBJ2-7	TRBV18
CASIQAGANVLTF	TRBJ2-6	TRBV5-6
CASSLRSGTLYNEQFF	TRBJ2-1	TRBV7-9
CASSVEVGREATF	TRBJ1-2	TRBV9
CASSLVETPYEQYF	TRBJ2-7	TRBV11-2
CSVVRQGKGPYEQYF	TRBJ2-7	TRBV29-1
CASSQERQGKGIGYTF	TRBJ1-2	TRBV4-1
CASSTTLDSGTEAFF	TRBJ1-1	TRBV19
CASSPPGHYEQYF	TRBJ2-7	TRBV18
CSGGPTDRWTEAFF	TRBJ1-1	TRBV20-1
CASSLVDLREQYF	TRBJ2-7	TRBV5-4
CASSFGTGTYEQYF	TRBJ2-7	TRBV11-2